This T cell receptor (beta chain) originates from a study of beta chain features in type 1 diabetes. Overall study context: Healthy donors and patients had similar age, gender and cell yields. Overall study results and limits: Within the patient group, naive, central memory and Treg TCRB repertoires appeared more similar to each other than within healthy donors.

This clone showed up just a few times. Its target is unknown. V was shortened by 4 bases and J by 2 bases, with 3 bases between the two germline ends. CDR1 and CDR2 from the germline V gene are GTSNPN and SVGIG (reference sequence). CDR3 length equals 11 residues. The sequenced template was cDNA made from the entire isolated RNA. Sequenced by immunoSEQ multiplex PCR; TCRdb stores in-frame clones only, minus some. The profile covers 200,000 to 250,000 clones, with 11% appearing a single time and 1% to 1.5% taken by the ten largest. The rearrangement links TRBV30 to TRBJ1-3; D is ambiguous. This sequence originates from a man in his late teens or twenties in good health. The sample consisted of central memory CD4+ T cells from blood. The CDR3 DNA sequence: TGTGCCTGGAAGCCTGGAAACACCATATATTTT. Translated, it gives CAWKPGNTIYF.